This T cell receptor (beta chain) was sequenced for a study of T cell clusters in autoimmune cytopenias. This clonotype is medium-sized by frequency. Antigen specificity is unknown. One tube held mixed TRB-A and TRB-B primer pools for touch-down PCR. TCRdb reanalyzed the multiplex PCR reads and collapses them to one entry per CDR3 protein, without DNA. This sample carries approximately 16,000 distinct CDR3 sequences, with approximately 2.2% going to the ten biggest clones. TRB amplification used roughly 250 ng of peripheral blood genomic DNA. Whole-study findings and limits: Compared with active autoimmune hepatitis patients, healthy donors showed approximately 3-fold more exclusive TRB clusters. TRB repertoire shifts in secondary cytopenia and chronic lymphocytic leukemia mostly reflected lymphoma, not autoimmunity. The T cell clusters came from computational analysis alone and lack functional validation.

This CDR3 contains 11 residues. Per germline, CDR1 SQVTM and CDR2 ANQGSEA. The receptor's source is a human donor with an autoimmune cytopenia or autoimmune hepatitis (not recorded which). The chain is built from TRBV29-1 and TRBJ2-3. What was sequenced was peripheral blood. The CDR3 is CSVTSTDTQYF.